This T cell receptor beta chain was identified in a study of CD8 T cells in ankylosing spondylitis. Whole-study results and caveats: A TCR beta motif of eight highly homologous variants appeared characteristic of ankylosing spondylitis blood.

Each TCR beta library was made by quantitative 5'-RACE that incorporated molecular barcodes. TCRdb re-analysed the 5' RACE reads in MiXCR, keeping a single row per CDR3 protein. The sample has 300,000 to 400,000 distinct CDR3 sequences; approximately 20% are singletons. Germline V lookup: CDR1 MNHEY, CDR2 SVGEGT. There are 15 residues in the CDR3. The ends were cut back, 2 bases at V and 0 bases at J, with 10 bases in the middle. Of note for this clonotype: Its target is not known.

The clonotype was recovered from a male donor with ankylosing spondylitis. The sample comprised blood, either unsorted or a sorted T cell fraction (not recorded which). The chain carries TRBV6-2 or TRBV6-3 and TRBJ1-2; TRBD1 might be the D (5 bases). Here the CDR3 DNA reads TGTGCCAGCAGTTACCGCCAGGGCGCTAACTATGGCTACACCTTC. This translates into CASSYRQGANYGYTF.